This T cell receptor beta chain was found in a study of T cell responses to AZD1222 COVID-19 vaccine. Points from the study as a whole: Clonal diversity was possibly underestimated, and the donors were mostly white British, with more females.

Remarks on this clone: Antigen: not known.

Trimming cost V 6 bases and J 2 bases; bases outside gene matches: 4. Germline lookup yields CDR1 MDHEN and CDR2 SYDVKM. The CDR3 spans 15 residues. The protocol was immunoSEQ multiplex PCR, while the TCRdb copy is restricted to in-frame clones and leaves out a portion. Found here are about 160,000 clones, around 90% of them singletons; the top ten hold around 4%. This chain links TRBV28 with TRBJ1-4; 9 nucleotides match TRBD1. Here the sequenced sample was peripheral blood, taken on day 0 of MenACWY control vaccination. The receptor was isolated from an adult in good health. CDR3 sequence: CASSQGQGTNEKLFF. DNA for the CDR3: TGTGCCAGCAGCCAAGGACAGGGGACTAATGAAAAACTGTTTTTT.